The 24 T cell receptor beta chains below come from one sample, sequenced in a study of blood T cell repertoires in COVID-19. The method was immunoSEQ multiplex PCR; TCRdb's version includes in-frame clones alone and lacks a portion of them. This sample yields 270,000 or so clones, of which roughly nine tenths are seen a single time; 0.94% belongs to the top ten. Sequenced: peripheral blood. These receptors all stem from a woman aged 40 to 50 who had recovered from COVID-19.

The V and J genes are TRBV5-4 and TRBJ1-1; 10 nucleotides line up with TRBD1. In germline, CDR1 is SGHNT, CDR2 YYREEE (reference sequence). The CDR3 has 14 amino acids. The V segment lost 3 bases and the J segment 5 bases; nucleotides outside the gene matches: 4. The CDR3 DNA is TGTGCCAGCAGCTCGAGGGACAGGGGAACTGAAGCTTTCTTT. It is translated as CASSSRDRGTEAFF. Filled out from reference TRBV5-4 and TRBJ1-1, the complete variable domain reads ETGVTQSPTHLIKTRGQQVTLRCSSQSGHNTVSWYQQALGQGPQFIFQYYREEENGRGNFPPRFSGLQFPNYSSELNVNALELDDSALYLCASSSRDRGTEAFFGQGTRLTVV.

This clone was seen a single time. The sample holds other DNA sequences that translate to the same CDR3. The rearrangement links TRBV7-2 to TRBJ2-7; 7 bases map to TRBD2. The CDR3 totals 13 residues. Germline V gives CDR1 SGHTA, CDR2 FQGNSA. With V trimmed by 5 bases and J by 2 bases, 3 bases remained unmatched. The CDR3: CASSRLAAYEQYF. The CDR3 nucleotides are TGTGCCAGCAGCCGTCTAGCGGCCTACGAGCAGTACTTC. The full variable domain, in which reference TRBV7-2 and TRBJ2-7 provide the parts outside the CDR3, is GAGVSQSPSNKVTEKGKDVELRCDPISGHTALYWYRQSLGQGLEFLIYFQGNSAPDKSGLPSDRFSAERTGGSVSTLTIQRTQQEDSAVYLCASSRLAAYEQYFGPGTRLTVT.

This chain connects TRBV12-5 to TRBJ2-7, with D perhaps TRBD1 (6 bases). Trimming stripped 5 bases from V and 0 bases from J, with 11 bases between. The CDR3 contains 14 residues. Germline V gene sequence: CDR1 LGHNT, CDR2 FRNRAP. The DNA of the CDR3 is TGTGCTAGTGGTCCCGGACAGACCTCCTACGAGCAGTACTTC. As protein: CASGPGQTSYEQYF.

The genes are TRBV29-1 and TRBJ2-3; 11 bases fit TRBD2. Germline CDR1 reads SQVTM; CDR2 reads ANQGSEA. This CDR3 has 21 residues. The V segment lost 2 bases and the J segment 1 base; nucleotides outside the gene matches: 20. This chain's CDR3 is CSVELHPTSGSVVGRTDTQYF. The CDR3 DNA sequence: TGCAGCGTTGAACTCCACCCAACTAGCGGGAGTGTGGTGGGTCGCACAGATACGCAGTATTTT.

The chain has TRBV19 and TRBJ2-1; TRBD2 matches at 13 bases. The CDR3 extends over 18 amino acids. The V gene's germline CDR1 is LNHDA and CDR2 SQIVND (reference sequence). Trimming at V came to 4 bases and at J to 5 bases, leaving 11 bases not matched to a gene. The CDR3 region has the DNA TGTGCCAGTAGTAGGACGGGGACTAGCGGGATTTACGACAATGAGCAGTTCTTC. It codes for CASSRTGTSGIYDNEQFF.

This clone has more than one count but fewer than ten. J is TRBJ1-1 and V is TRBV6-6; D uncertain. Germline lookup yields CDR1 MNHNY and CDR2 SVGAGI (reference sequence). This CDR3 has 13 amino acids. Trimming took off 7 bases at V and 7 bases at J, with 16 bases between the two ends. In nucleotides, the CDR3 is TGTGCCAGCACCCCGACGGGAGCATATGAAGCTTTCTTT. Translated: CASTPTGAYEAFF.

The rearrangement uses TRBV5-1 and TRBJ2-3; a possible D gene is TRBD1 (7 bases). This CDR3 is built from 14 residues. CDR1 is SGHRS, CDR2 YFSETQ, per germline. Trimming shortened V by 2 bases and J by 2 bases, and 9 bases separated the two germline ends. Here the CDR3 reads CASSFRGDTDTQYF. The CDR3 DNA reads TGCGCCAGCAGCTTCAGGGGGGACACAGATACGCAGTATTTT.

The table lists this clone with a few counts. This chain links TRBV11-2 with TRBJ2-7, with D possibly being TRBD2 (5 bases). CDR1 is SGHAT and CDR2 is FQNNGV in the germline V gene. With 3 bases removed from V and 4 bases from J, the gap between germline ends came to 7 bases. This CDR3 is 12 amino acids long. DNA of the CDR3: TGTGCCAGCAGCTTGACGGGGTACGAGCAGTACTTC. Its translation is CASSLTGYEQYF.

The CDR3 loop reads CASRPVAGGGETQYF. The CDR3 DNA reads as TGTGCCAGTAGACCTGTAGCGGGAGGGGGAGAGACCCAGTACTTC. The chain combines TRBV19 with TRBJ2-5, with TRBD2 identical over 11 bases. J lost 4 bases, V lost 6 bases, and 7 bases had no gene match. Germline loops: CDR1 LNHDA, CDR2 SQIVND (reference sequence). The CDR3 has 15 amino acids.

This clone has only one observation. The rearrangement joins TRBV5-4 to TRBJ2-7; 7 bases line up with TRBD1. The CDR3 is 15 residues long. V lost 1 base, J lost 3 bases, and 7 bases stayed unmatched. CDR1 is SGHNT and CDR2 is YYREEE in the germline V gene (reference sequence). CDR3 nucleotide sequence: TGTGCCAGCAGCTTGAATCACTGGGACAGCTACGAGCAGTACTTC. Amino acid sequence: CASSLNHWDSYEQYF.

The chain is built from TRBV6-2 or TRBV6-3 and TRBJ2-6; perhaps TRBD2 as D (5 bases). Germline-derived CDR1 and CDR2 are MNHEY and SVGEGT. There are 16 residues in the CDR3. The V and J ends lost 2 bases and 3 bases respectively, with 11 bases between them. The CDR3 DNA reads TGTGCCAGCAGTTACCGTCCGGGGTTTGGGGCCAACGTCCTGACTTTC. It specifies CASSYRPGFGANVLTF.

CDR3 sequence: CASSQERGNSPLHF. DNA of the CDR3: TGTGCCAGCAGCCAAGAAAGGGGGAATTCACCCCTCCACTTT. The chain carries TRBV14 and TRBJ1-6; TRBD1 is a possible D gene (6 bases). The CDR3 length is 14 residues. CDR1 and CDR2 from the germline V gene are SGHDN and FVKESK. The germline V and J ends were trimmed by 0 bases and 7 bases, with 7 bases remaining between them.

This chain links TRBV23-1 with TRBJ1-5, with D perhaps TRBD1 (5 bases). TRBV23-1 is an open reading frame, and its role is uncertain. The CDR3 runs to 14 residues. Trimming cost V 6 bases and J 3 bases, with 12 bases left between them. The CDR3 loop is CASSKPGLNQPQHF. CDR3 DNA sequence: TGCGCCAGCAGCAAACCAGGGCTCAATCAGCCCCAGCATTTT.

The gene calls are TRBV28 and TRBJ2-5; 7 nucleotides agree with TRBD1. The CDR3 length is 16 residues. Per the germline V gene, CDR1 is MDHEN and CDR2 is SYDVKM. V lost 4 bases and J lost 5; bases outside the gene matches: 13. The CDR3 region is CASSSRDYRGGETQYF. The CDR3 DNA follows: TGTGCCAGCAGTTCCCGCGACTACAGGGGTGGGGAGACCCAGTACTTC.

The chain combines TRBV3-1 (or the pseudogene TRBV3-2) with TRBJ2-2, with TRBD2 matching over 7 bases. This CDR3 region has 16 residues. Unmatched junction bases numbered 9, after V lost 4 bases and J lost 4 bases. Germline lookup yields CDR1 LGHDT and CDR2 YNNKEL (reference sequence). DNA for the CDR3: TGTGCCAGCAGCCTCTCCCAGTGGGGGGGCACCGGGGAGCTGTTTTTT. Residues: CASSLSQWGGTGELFF.

V gene TRBV5-8 combines with J gene TRBJ2-2; 14 nucleotides agree with TRBD2. In germline, CDR1 is SGHTS, CDR2 YDEGEE. The CDR3 has 17 amino acids. The V segment lost 0 bases and the J segment 4 bases; nucleotides outside the gene matches: 2. CDR3 region: CASSLVGTSGSTGELFF. The CDR3 region has the DNA TGTGCCAGCAGCTTGGTTGGGACTAGCGGGAGCACCGGGGAGCTGTTTTTT.

This clone came up a few times. V usage is TRBV29-1 and J usage is TRBJ2-7, with D possibly matching TRBD1 (7 bases). V shed 7 bases and J shed 5 bases, with 15 bases lying between them. This CDR3 comprises 12 residues. Germline V lookup: CDR1 SQVTM, CDR2 ANQGSEA. The CDR3, as DNA: TGCAGCGCCCGACAGGGAGGAGACGAGCAGTACTTC. As protein: CSARQGGDEQYF.

A few counts support this clone. The rearrangement links TRBV27 to TRBJ1-4, with a tentative D call TRBD1 (5 bases). V was shortened by 7 bases and J by 4 bases, with 16 bases between the two germline ends. Germline V CDR1 and CDR2: MNHEY, SMNVEV (reference sequence). The CDR3 covers 15 residues. In DNA form, the CDR3 reads TGTGCCAGCACCCCGTCGGGGGGAATTAATGAAAAACTGTTTTTT. Encoded protein: CASTPSGGINEKLFF.

The V and J genes are TRBV3-1 (or the pseudogene TRBV3-2) and TRBJ2-5; TRBD2 matches at 9 bases. The V and J ends lost 0 bases and 5 bases, in that order; junction bases with no gene match: 13. Germline lookup yields CDR1 LGHDT and CDR2 YNNKEL (reference sequence). CDR3 length: 18 amino acids. DNA of the CDR3: TGTGCCAGCAGCCAAGAGGGGGTAGCGGGAGTGGGAGTTGAGACCCAGTACTTC. It encodes CASSQEGVAGVGVETQYF.

V is TRBV28 and J is TRBJ2-2; unclear D gene. In germline, CDR1 is MDHEN, CDR2 SYDVKM. This CDR3 contains 13 residues. The ends were cut back, 3 bases at V and 1 base at J, with 3 bases in the middle. The chain's CDR3 is CASSFQNTGELFF. As DNA, the CDR3 is TGTGCCAGCAGTTTCCAGAACACCGGGGAGCTGTTTTTT.

The chain carries TRBV19 and TRBJ2-1; D perhaps matches TRBD1 (6 bases). Germline assignment: CDR1 LNHDA and CDR2 SQIVND (reference sequence). The V and J ends lost 6 bases and 9 bases respectively, with 15 bases between them. This CDR3 spans 13 amino acids. The CDR3 DNA reads TGTGCCAGTAGGCCTATTGACAGGTCTGAGCAGTTCTTC. Residues: CASRPIDRSEQFF.

This clone was observed a few times. The genes are TRBV6-6 and TRBJ1-2; D is undetermined. The CDR3 extends over 14 amino acids. Per germline, CDR1 MNHNY and CDR2 SVGAGI (reference sequence). Trimming stripped 0 bases from V and 4 bases from J, with 9 bases between. Written as DNA, the CDR3 is TGTGCCAGCAGTTACTCGCGGGGAAGCTATGGCTACACCTTC. Protein product: CASSYSRGSYGYTF.

The chain carries TRBV7-6 and TRBJ1-1; tentative D call: TRBD1 (5 bases). The CDR3 runs 15 residues. V was trimmed by 0 bases and J by 4 bases, leaving 12 bases between them. The germline CDR1 and CDR2 sequences are SGHVS and FNYEAQ. DNA for the CDR3: TGTGCCAGCAGCTTAGCGTCCACAGGTGGCACTGAAGCTTTCTTT. It specifies CASSLASTGGTEAFF.

CDR3 residues: CASSPSGNTGELFF. CDR3 sequence (DNA): TGTGCCAGCAGCCCCTCCGGGAACACCGGGGAGCTGTTTTTT. V and J are TRBV11-3 and TRBJ2-2; D gene ambiguous. The CDR3 covers 14 residues. Trimming removed 5 bases at V and 1 base at J, with 8 bases between. The germline gives CDR1 SGHNT, CDR2 YENEEA.